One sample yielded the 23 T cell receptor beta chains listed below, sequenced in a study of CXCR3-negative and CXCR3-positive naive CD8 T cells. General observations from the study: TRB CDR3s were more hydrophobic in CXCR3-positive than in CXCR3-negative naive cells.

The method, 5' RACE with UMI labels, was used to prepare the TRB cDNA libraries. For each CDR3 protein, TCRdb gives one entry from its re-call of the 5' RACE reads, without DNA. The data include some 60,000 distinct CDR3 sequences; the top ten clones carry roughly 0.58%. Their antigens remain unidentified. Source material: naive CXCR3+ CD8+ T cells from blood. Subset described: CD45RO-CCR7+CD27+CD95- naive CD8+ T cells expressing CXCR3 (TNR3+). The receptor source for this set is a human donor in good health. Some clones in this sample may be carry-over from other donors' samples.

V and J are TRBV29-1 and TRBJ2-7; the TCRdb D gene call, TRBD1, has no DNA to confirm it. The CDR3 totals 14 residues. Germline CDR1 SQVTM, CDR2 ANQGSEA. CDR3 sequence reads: CSVEDGRPTYEQYF.

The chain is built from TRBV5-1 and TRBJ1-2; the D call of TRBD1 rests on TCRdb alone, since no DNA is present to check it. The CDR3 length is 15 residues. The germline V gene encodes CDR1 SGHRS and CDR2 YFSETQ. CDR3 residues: CASSDPGQGVPGYTF.

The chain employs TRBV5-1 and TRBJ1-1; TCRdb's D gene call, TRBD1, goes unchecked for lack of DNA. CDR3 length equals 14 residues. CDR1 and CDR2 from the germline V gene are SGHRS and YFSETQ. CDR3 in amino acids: CASSLRGVNTEAFF.

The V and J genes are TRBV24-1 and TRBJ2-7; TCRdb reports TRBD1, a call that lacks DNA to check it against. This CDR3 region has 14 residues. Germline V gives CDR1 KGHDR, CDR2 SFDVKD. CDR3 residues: CATSDGRGGYEQYF.

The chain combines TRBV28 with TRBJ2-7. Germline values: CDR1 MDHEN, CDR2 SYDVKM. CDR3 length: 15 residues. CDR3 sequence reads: CASSLYDGSPYEQYF.

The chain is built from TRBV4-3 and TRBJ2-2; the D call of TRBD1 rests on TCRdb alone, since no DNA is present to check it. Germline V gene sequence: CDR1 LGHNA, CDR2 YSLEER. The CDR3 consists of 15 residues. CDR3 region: CASSQDGWGQGELFF.

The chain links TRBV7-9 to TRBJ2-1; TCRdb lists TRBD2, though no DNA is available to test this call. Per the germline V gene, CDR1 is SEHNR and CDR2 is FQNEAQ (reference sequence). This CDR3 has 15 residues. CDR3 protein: CASRRGGGSYNEQFF.

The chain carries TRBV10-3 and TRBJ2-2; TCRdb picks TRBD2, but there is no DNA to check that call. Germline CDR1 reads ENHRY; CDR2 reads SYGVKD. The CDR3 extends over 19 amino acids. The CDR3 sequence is CAISDPLLSSGGNTGELFF.

CDR3: CSVRAALNTKAFF. The rearrangement uses TRBV29-1 and TRBJ1-1. The CDR3 has 13 amino acids. CDR1 and CDR2 from the germline V gene are SQVTM and ANQGSEA.

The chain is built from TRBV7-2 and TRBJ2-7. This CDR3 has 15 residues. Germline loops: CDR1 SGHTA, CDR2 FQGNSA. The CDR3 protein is CASSFFFGPSYEQYF.

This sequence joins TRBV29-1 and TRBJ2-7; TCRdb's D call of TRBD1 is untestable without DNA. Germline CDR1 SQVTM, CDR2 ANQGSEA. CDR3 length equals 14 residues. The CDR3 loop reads CSVPGQGVAYEQYF.

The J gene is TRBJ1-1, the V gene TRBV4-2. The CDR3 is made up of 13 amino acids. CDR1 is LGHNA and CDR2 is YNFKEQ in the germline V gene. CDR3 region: CASSANKNTEAFF.

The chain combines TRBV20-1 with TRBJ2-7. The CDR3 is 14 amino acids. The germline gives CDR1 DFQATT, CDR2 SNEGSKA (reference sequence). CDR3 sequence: CSARTQEDYYEQYF.

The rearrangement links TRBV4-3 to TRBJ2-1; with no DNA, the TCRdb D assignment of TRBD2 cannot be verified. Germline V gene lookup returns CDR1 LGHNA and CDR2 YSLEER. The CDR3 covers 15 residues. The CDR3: CASSPSRGMENEQFF.

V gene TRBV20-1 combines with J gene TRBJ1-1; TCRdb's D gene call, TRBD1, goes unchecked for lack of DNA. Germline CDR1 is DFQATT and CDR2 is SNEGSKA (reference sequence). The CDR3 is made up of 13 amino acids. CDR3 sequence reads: CSARGQGDTEAFF.

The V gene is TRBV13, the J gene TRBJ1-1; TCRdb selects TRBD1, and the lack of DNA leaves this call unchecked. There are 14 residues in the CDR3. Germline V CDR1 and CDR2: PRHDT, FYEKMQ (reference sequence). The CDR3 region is CASSWDRTNTEAFF.

The CDR3 is CASSAMYRGGTDTQYF. The J gene is TRBJ2-3, the V gene TRBV7-9; TCRdb's assignment of TRBD1 cannot be checked, as there is no DNA. The CDR3 covers 16 residues. Germline CDR1 is SEHNR and CDR2 is FQNEAQ (reference sequence).

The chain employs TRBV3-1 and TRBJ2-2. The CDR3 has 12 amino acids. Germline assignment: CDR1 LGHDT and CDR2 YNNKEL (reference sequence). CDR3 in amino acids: CATRWGTGELFF.

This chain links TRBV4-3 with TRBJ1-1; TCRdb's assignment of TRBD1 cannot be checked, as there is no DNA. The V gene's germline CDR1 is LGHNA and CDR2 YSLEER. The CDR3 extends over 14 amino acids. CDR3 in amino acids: CASSQNEGSTEAFF.

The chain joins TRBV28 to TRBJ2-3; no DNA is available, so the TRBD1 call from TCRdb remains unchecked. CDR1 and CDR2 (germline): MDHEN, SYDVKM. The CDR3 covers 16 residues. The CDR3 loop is CASSPDLGRYTDTQYF.

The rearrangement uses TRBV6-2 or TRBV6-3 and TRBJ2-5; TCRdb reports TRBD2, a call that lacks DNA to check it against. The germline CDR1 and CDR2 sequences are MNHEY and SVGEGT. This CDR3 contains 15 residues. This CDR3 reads CASSYLGQPQETQYF.

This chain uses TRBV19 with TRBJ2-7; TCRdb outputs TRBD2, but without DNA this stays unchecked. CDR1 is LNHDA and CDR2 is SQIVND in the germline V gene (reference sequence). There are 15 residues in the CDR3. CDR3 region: CASGGAVAGEYEQYF.

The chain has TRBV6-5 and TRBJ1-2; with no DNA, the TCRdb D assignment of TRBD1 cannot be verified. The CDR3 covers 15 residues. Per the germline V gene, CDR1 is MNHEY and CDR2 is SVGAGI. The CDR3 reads CASSYSIGPGNGYTF.